A selection of T cell receptor beta chains follows, all from one sample in a study of blood T cell repertoires in COVID-19. Sequencing used immunoSEQ multiplex PCR; TCRdb keeps in-frame clones, though not all of them. The repertoire has approximately 45,000 clones, over 75% of them found once; the top ten carry 1% to 1.5%. Material for sequencing was peripheral blood. Source of these receptors: a woman aged 40-49 years with acute or convalescent COVID-19. The CDR3 runs from the conserved cysteine through the conserved F or W. Fields, in order: V gene, J gene, CDR3 protein.

TRBV19,TRBJ1-5,CASSIVIRNQPQHF
TRBV27,TRBJ1-1,CASSGTGELDTEAFF
TRBV19,TRBJ2-7,CASSQWLGVDRPPVSYEQYF
TRBV5-6,TRBJ2-5,CASSLWTDQETQYF
TRBV7-9,TRBJ1-5,CASSLEGGLNQPQHF
TRBV2,TRBJ1-5,CASSEEGAGNQPQHF
TRBV7-8,TRBJ2-1,CASSRRLAGDFEQFF
TRBV5-3,TRBJ2-1,CARSLWTSANSYNEQFF
TRBV2,TRBJ2-7,CASSEGTGAYEQYF
TRBV2,TRBJ1-1,CASSEDQRGDTEAFF
TRBV19,TRBJ1-5,CASSNRGISNQPQHF
TRBV2,TRBJ1-2,CASRTGSYGYTF
TRBV27,TRBJ2-2,CASSFYRVGNTGELFF
TRBV11-2,TRBJ1-2,CASSREGYGYTF
TRBV27,TRBJ2-7,CASSRRGKGIYEQYF
TRBV10-2,TRBJ2-7,CASNVGLGRGRYEQYF
TRBV3-1/TRBV3-2,TRBJ2-7,CASSQDRGRVSDEQYF
TRBV5-4,TRBJ2-7,CASSLSGGNSYEQYF
TRBV21-1,TRBJ2-7,CASTSVMRIQRQYF
TRBV7-9,TRBJ1-1,CASIGDRGGTEAFF
TRBV7-3,TRBJ2-3,CASSPTPGASTDTQYF
TRBV5-5,TRBJ1-4,CASDPGTGREKLFF
TRBV5-4,TRBJ2-5,CASRRDQETQYF
TRBV18,TRBJ2-1,CASSPRDYNEQFF
TRBV24-1,TRBJ2-5,CATSDIAGEVETQYF
TRBV9,TRBJ1-6,CASSRGHSLFKDNSPLHF
TRBV19,TRBJ2-7,CASSASSGSSYEQYF
TRBV7-6,TRBJ2-1,CASSLTSATNEQFF
TRBV18,TRBJ1-2,CASSLNPSDMSRGYTF
TRBV28,TRBJ2-4,CASSSPTGGKNIQYF
TRBV5-8,TRBJ1-1,CASSWERKAFF
TRBV12-1,TRBJ2-1,CANQLAGETCEQFF
TRBV11-2,TRBJ1-1,CASSLARGLTEAFF
TRBV19,TRBJ1-1,CASSIWGGTEAFF
TRBV3-1/TRBV3-2,TRBJ1-4,CASSQGGAALFF
TRBV6-5,TRBJ1-5,CASRPGQLSNQPQHF
TRBV5-6,TRBJ1-5,CASSRTGGIGQPQHF
TRBV29-1,TRBJ1-3,CSVAGEGSPLYF
TRBV30,TRBJ2-7,CAWSTGPGDEQYF
TRBV6-2/TRBV6-3,TRBJ2-1,CASSYLIGGGAEIAYNEQFF
TRBV14,TRBJ1-6,CASSPFRTGSSYNSPLHF
TRBV28,TRBJ2-2,CASSLGGVPGELFF
TRBV7-9,TRBJ2-5,CASSLASGGAGTQYF